The source of this TCR beta chain is a study of OX40 agonist ivuxolimab in advanced cancers. This clone was seen once. The CDR3 is 14 residues long. Germline V CDR1 and CDR2: MNHEY, SMNVEV (reference sequence). V lost 5 bases and J lost 0, with 8 bases in between. Clones were read by immunoSEQ multiplex PCR, and TCRdb kept only the in-frame ones, dropping some. This table has around 53,000 clones, roughly 73% appearing once. The source was CD4+ or CD8+ T cells sorted from blood, collected in a trial of the OX40 agonist ivuxolimab. V and J are TRBV27 and TRBJ1-5, with no clear D. The source of this sequence is an adult with an advanced solid tumor such as melanoma, head and neck, liver or kidney cancer. The CDR3 region is CASSVTDSNQPQHF. The CDR3 DNA follows: TGTGCCAGCAGTGTCACAGATAGCAATCAGCCCCAGCATTTT.